These 9 T cell receptor beta chains were all obtained from the same sample, sequenced in a study of shared clonotypes between healthy human individuals. Profiled with immunoSEQ multiplex PCR; TCRdb holds only in-frame clones, not every one. The sample shows 450,000 to 500,000 clones, approximately 82% of them seen only once. The specimen sequenced was PBMCs. Receptors originate from a woman aged 40 to 55 in good health. Some clones in this sample may be carry-over from other donors' samples.

The rearrangement uses TRBV2 and TRBJ1-2; D might be TRBD1 (5 bases). The CDR3 loop spans 15 amino acids. V was cut by 6 bases and J by 4 bases, with 18 bases left in between. From germline, CDR1 is SNHLY and CDR2 FYNNEI. CDR3 nucleotide sequence: TGTGCCAGCAGCTGGGAGGGGAGTTATGGCTATGGCTACACCTTC. Amino acid sequence: CASSWEGSYGYGYTF.

The J gene is TRBJ2-1, the V gene TRBV19; 8 nucleotides line up with TRBD1. V lost 4 bases to trimming and J lost 7 bases; unmatched junction nucleotides: 6. Germline CDR1 is LNHDA and CDR2 is SQIVND (reference sequence). The CDR3 has 14 amino acids. This CDR3 reads CASSRQGRPNEQFF. In nucleotides, the CDR3 is TGTGCCAGTAGTAGACAGGGGCGACCTAATGAGCAGTTCTTC.

The chain carries TRBV5-1 and TRBJ1-1; maybe TRBD1 (5 bases). CDR1 is SGHRS and CDR2 is YFSETQ in the germline V gene. This CDR3 has 16 amino acids. The germline V and J ends were trimmed by 4 bases and 7 bases, with 23 bases remaining between them. CDR3 coding DNA: TGCGCCAGCAGCCTCCCCCCTGGCAGGGTTGATGGTGAAGCTTTCTTT. Translating it yields CASSLPPGRVDGEAFF.

The CDR3 region is CASSQAWGGSKNIQYF. CDR3 DNA: TGCGCCAGCAGCCAAGCCTGGGGCGGGTCCAAAAACATTCAGTACTTC. V usage is TRBV4-1 and J usage is TRBJ2-4; D might be TRBD1 or TRBD2, each matching 5 bases. The CDR3 has 16 amino acids. Germline CDR1 is MGHRA and CDR2 is YSYEKL. Trimming stripped 1 base from V and 2 bases from J, with 12 bases between.

The genes are TRBV7-3 and TRBJ2-3, with 10 bases matching TRBD1. Germline-derived CDR1 and CDR2 are SGHTA and FQGTGA. This CDR3 contains 19 residues. After removal of 5 bases from V and 1 base from J, the junction contained 15 bases not matched to a gene. The CDR3 loop reads CASSAQGQLGTGGTDTQYF. The CDR3 nucleotides read TGTGCCAGCAGCGCCCAAGGACAGTTGGGGACAGGGGGCACAGATACGCAGTATTTT.

J is TRBJ2-1 and V is TRBV19; 7 bases fit TRBD1. Germline V gene lookup returns CDR1 LNHDA and CDR2 SQIVND (reference sequence). This CDR3 is 15 amino acids long. J gave up 2 bases and V 4 bases, and 5 bases lay outside the gene matches. The CDR3 DNA reads TGTGCCAGTAGTACCCGGGACAGAACCTACAATGAGCAGTTCTTC. Amino acids: CASSTRDRTYNEQFF.

V usage is TRBV5-1 and J usage is TRBJ2-2, with D tentatively TRBD2 (6 bases). Deletions cut 4 bases from V and 5 bases from J, with 9 bases between. There are 13 residues in the CDR3. Germline V gene data show CDR1 as SGHRS and CDR2 as YFSETQ. The CDR3 loop is CASSPRETGELFF. In nucleotides, the CDR3 is TGCGCCAGCAGCCCCCGGGAGACCGGGGAGCTGTTTTTT.

This clone was seen just once. This is likely an artifact of a read error, given a far larger clone one base away. The CDR3 end shows no conserved phenylalanine or tryptophan, and so a read error is likely. This sequence joins TRBV7-2 and TRBJ2-7, with a tentative D call TRBD1 (6 bases). CDR3 size: 14 residues. CDR1 and CDR2 from the germline V gene are SGHTA and FQGNSA. Trimming took 5 bases from V and 3 from J, leaving 14 bases between them. CDR3 region: CASSPRDTNYEQYL. The CDR3 DNA reads TGTGCCAGCAGCCCACGGGACACAAACTACGAGCAGTACTTA.

This clone occurred once. This chain links TRBV4-1 with TRBJ2-7; the D is unclear. CDR1 is MGHRA, CDR2 YSYEKL, per germline. V was clipped by 0 bases and J by 3 bases, with 6 bases between them. The CDR3 has 13 residues. CDR3 amino acids: CASSQDIGYEQYF. In DNA, the CDR3 is TGCGCCAGCAGCCAAGATATCGGCTACGAGCAGTACTTC.